What follows are 32 T cell receptor beta chains derived from one specimen sequenced in a study of cytomegalovirus exposure and HLA in healthy donors. The PCR employed 60 Vbeta primers together with 13 Jbeta primers. Libraries were prepared by immunoSEQ multiplex PCR; TCRdb keeps only in-frame clonotypes and omits some of them. The sample has around 130,000 clones; about four fifths are singletons. Material: PBMCs. These receptors originate from a man aged 25 to 40 in good health and CMV-seronegative.

The gene calls are TRBV19 and TRBJ2-7; D might be TRBD1 (6 bases). Germline CDR1 is LNHDA and CDR2 is SQIVND (reference sequence). The CDR3 length is 14 residues. The V and J ends lost 3 bases and 3 bases respectively, with 12 bases between them. Written as DNA, the CDR3 is TGTGCCAGTAGTATGTTAGGGGGTGTCTACGAGCAGTACTTC. It encodes CASSMLGGVYEQYF.

The chain links TRBV27 to TRBJ1-6, with 7 bases fitting TRBD1. With 4 bases clipped from V and 9 bases from J, the junction kept 6 bases outside the gene matches. CDR3 length: 14 residues. Germline V lookup: CDR1 MNHEY, CDR2 SMNVEV (reference sequence). CDR3 in amino acids: CASSSRGQISPLHF. DNA of the CDR3: TGTGCCAGCAGTTCTCGGGGACAGATTTCACCCCTCCACTTT.

This clone was picked up one time. This chain uses TRBV11-2 with TRBJ2-1, with D uncertain. The V end lost 3 bases, the J end lost 0 bases, and 9 bases lay between the germline ends. The CDR3 contains 15 residues. CDR1 and CDR2 (germline): SGHAT, FQNNGV. The CDR3 is CASSFGRSSYNEQFF. Here the CDR3 DNA reads TGTGCCAGCAGCTTTGGGCGCAGCTCCTACAATGAGCAGTTCTTC.

This clone turned up a few times. The gene calls are TRBV9 and TRBJ2-6; D gene ambiguous. Looked up from germline, CDR1 is SGDLS and CDR2 is YYNGEE. V gave up 4 bases and J gave up 0 bases, with 14 bases separating them. This CDR3 is built from 17 residues. In DNA form, the CDR3 reads TGTGCCAGCAGCCCCGGTCACAGTGCCTCTGGGGCCAACGTCCTGACTTTC. Its protein is CASSPGHSASGANVLTF.

J is TRBJ2-7 and V is TRBV25-1; 8 bases fit TRBD1. The trim removed 4 bases at V and 0 bases at J, leaving 2 bases unmatched. The CDR3 is 14 amino acids. Germline V gene lookup returns CDR1 MGHDK and CDR2 SYGVNS. CDR3 sequence reads: CASSGTGSSYEQYF. CDR3 in DNA: TGTGCCAGCAGTGGGACAGGGAGCTCCTACGAGCAGTACTTC.

This clone occurred a few times. The genes are TRBV14 and TRBJ2-7, with D hard to call. V was cut by 1 base and J by 2 bases, with 12 bases left in between. This CDR3 region has 15 residues. Per germline, CDR1 SGHDN and CDR2 FVKESK. The CDR3 coding sequence is TGTGCCAGCAGCCAAGTGGCTGGGCTCACCTACGAGCAGTACTTC. Protein product: CASSQVAGLTYEQYF.

This sequence joins TRBV10-2 and TRBJ2-5; 14 nucleotides align to TRBD2. The CDR3 runs 17 residues. CDR1 WSHSY and CDR2 SAAADI come from the germline V gene. V lost 4 bases, J lost 5 bases, and 9 bases stayed unmatched. The CDR3 loop is CASSVQTSGRAQETQYF. For the CDR3, the DNA is TGCGCCAGCAGTGTCCAGACTAGCGGGAGGGCTCAGGAGACCCAGTACTTC.

This clone came up a few times. The chain links TRBV4-1 to TRBJ2-2, with 8 bases fitting TRBD1. Germline V gives CDR1 MGHRA, CDR2 YSYEKL. V shed 4 bases and J 5 bases; nucleotides not matched to a gene: 18. The CDR3 totals 19 residues. CDR3 residues: CASSPSQQPRGRKTGELFF. CDR3 nucleotides: TGCGCCAGCAGCCCCAGCCAACAACCCAGGGGGCGAAAAACCGGGGAGCTGTTTTTT.

The chain carries TRBV7-9 and TRBJ2-3; maybe TRBD2 (6 bases). This CDR3 is 16 amino acids long. Between the trimmed V and J ends, which lost 8 bases and 0 bases, there was a span of 18 bases. Germline CDR1 and CDR2: SEHNR and FQNEAQ (reference sequence). CDR3 DNA: TGTGCCAGCCGCGGCTTTCCTAGCGCTAGCACAGATACGCAGTATTTT. It is translated as CASRGFPSASTDTQYF. The full variable domain, in which reference TRBV7-9 and TRBJ2-3 provide the parts outside the CDR3, is DTGVSQNPRHKITKRGQNVTFRCDPISEHNRLYWYRQTLGQGPEFLTYFQNEAQLEKSRLLSDRFSAERPKGSFSTLEIQRTEQGDSAMYLCASRGFPSASTDTQYFGPGTRLTVL.

CDR3 residues: CASSSGQAVTDTQYF. CDR3 DNA: TGCGCCAGCAGCTCGGGACAGGCCGTCACAGATACGCAGTATTTT. The rearrangement joins TRBV5-1 to TRBJ2-3, with TRBD1 identical over 8 bases. CDR3 length: 15 amino acids. Germline V gene lookup returns CDR1 SGHRS and CDR2 YFSETQ. The J segment lost 2 bases and the V segment lost 3 bases, leaving 5 bases of the junction unmatched.

J is TRBJ1-2 and V is TRBV28; TRBD1 matches 8 bases. The CDR3 runs 17 residues. CDR1 and CDR2 from the germline V gene are MDHEN and SYDVKM. After removal of 2 bases from V and 1 base from J, the junction contained 9 bases not matched to a gene. CDR3 region: CASSLVTGGTVNYGYTF. The CDR3 DNA reads as TGTGCCAGCAGTTTAGTCACAGGGGGTACTGTTAACTATGGCTACACCTTC.

The chain uses TRBV5-4 and TRBJ1-4; TRBD1 might be the D (6 bases). The V and J ends lost 4 bases and 8 bases respectively, with 18 bases between them. The CDR3 spans 15 residues. Looked up from germline, CDR1 is SGHNT and CDR2 is YYREEE (reference sequence). The CDR3: CASSHHREKEEKLFF. Here the CDR3 DNA reads TGTGCCAGCAGCCATCACAGGGAGAAGGAGGAAAAACTGTTTTTT.

The J gene is TRBJ2-3, the V gene TRBV5-1; weak D call: TRBD1 (6 bases). With 4 bases removed from V and 2 bases from J, the gap between germline ends came to 20 bases. From germline, CDR1 is SGHRS and CDR2 YFSETQ. This CDR3 comprises 17 residues. The CDR3 loop is CASSIAGTGHPTDTQYF. The DNA of the CDR3 is TGCGCCAGCAGCATTGCCGGGACGGGACACCCCACAGATACGCAGTATTTT.

CDR3 residues: CASSWGLGLAYNEQFF. The CDR3 nucleotides are TGTGCCAGCAGCTGGGGATTGGGACTAGCGTACAATGAGCAGTTCTTC. This chain uses TRBV7-2 with TRBJ2-1; 10 bases are shared with TRBD2. V lost 4 bases and J lost 4; bases outside the gene matches: 7. The CDR3 consists of 16 residues. Germline V gives CDR1 SGHTA, CDR2 FQGNSA.

This clone was observed a handful of times. The rearrangement links TRBV11-3 to TRBJ2-2, with 8 bases lining up with TRBD1. Germline lookup yields CDR1 SGHNT and CDR2 YENEEA. CDR3 length: 15 amino acids. V lost 1 base to trimming and J lost 4 bases; unmatched junction nucleotides: 2. CDR3 in DNA: TGTGCCAGCAGCTTAGCAGGGGGCTTCACCGGGGAGCTGTTTTTT. It encodes CASSLAGGFTGELFF.

In this sample, this clone turned up a few times. The rearrangement links TRBV28 to TRBJ2-7; D unclear. The length of the CDR3 is 12 residues. The germline V gene has CDR1 MDHEN and CDR2 SYDVKM. V shed 1 base and J shed 3 bases, with 4 bases lying between them. CDR3 DNA sequence: TGTGCCAGCAGTTTATTCAGCTACGAGCAGTACTTC. Translated: CASSLFSYEQYF.

J is TRBJ2-5 and V is TRBV6-5, with 10 positions matching TRBD1. V was clipped by 5 bases and J by 4 bases; unmatched bases: 4. The CDR3 consists of 14 residues. In germline, CDR1 is MNHEY, CDR2 SVGAGI. CDR3 residues: CASSIDRGRETQYF. The DNA for the CDR3 is TGTGCCAGCAGTATTGACAGGGGGCGAGAGACCCAGTACTTC.

This clone was counted between two and nine times. The chain carries TRBV28 and TRBJ1-1; D is undetermined. Between the trimmed V and J ends, which lost 7 bases and 3 bases, there was a span of 6 bases. CDR1 is MDHEN and CDR2 is SYDVKM in the germline V gene. CDR3 length: 11 amino acids. CDR3 region: CASNRDTEAFF. CDR3 nucleotides: TGTGCCAGCAATCGTGACACTGAAGCTTTCTTT.

This clone occurred once. CDR3 residues: CASSYGQGAETQYF. The CDR3, as DNA: TGTGCCAGCTCATACGGACAGGGGGCTGAGACCCAGTACTTC. The chain has TRBV18 and TRBJ2-5, with 11 bases fitting TRBD1. This CDR3 region has 14 residues. V lost 5 bases to trimming and J lost 5 bases; unmatched junction nucleotides: 4. CDR1 is KGHSH, CDR2 LQKENI, per germline. Based on the CDR3 plus reference TRBV18 and TRBJ2-5, the full variable domain is NAGVMQNPRHLVRRRGQEARLRCSPMKGHSHVYWYRQLPEEGLKFMVYLQKENIIDESGMPKERFSAEFPKEGPSILRIQQVVRGDSAAYFCASSYGQGAETQYFGPGTRLLVL.

The J gene is TRBJ1-3, the V gene TRBV28; the match to TRBD1 covers 7 bases. Trimming removed 2 bases from V and 4 bases from J; junction bases left unmatched: 8. CDR1 MDHEN and CDR2 SYDVKM come from the germline V gene. This CDR3 is built from 16 residues. The CDR3 DNA reads as TGTGCCAGCAGTTTAGGACAGGTATTAAGCGGAAACACCATATATTTT. Protein sequence: CASSLGQVLSGNTIYF.

The chain combines TRBV15 with TRBJ1-2; D possibly corresponds to TRBD1 (6 bases). The germline V gene has CDR1 LNHNV and CDR2 YYDKDF (reference sequence). This CDR3 is built from 15 residues. V dropped 3 bases and J dropped 4 bases, with 15 bases sitting between them. CDR3 sequence: CATSRRGQSAYGYTF. DNA of the CDR3: TGTGCCACCAGCAGGCGGGGGCAGAGCGCCTATGGCTACACCTTC.

The chain carries TRBV5-6 and TRBJ2-4; 15 bases are shared with TRBD2. There are 16 residues in the CDR3. J was trimmed by 6 bases and V by 6 bases; bases with no gene match: 7. The germline CDR1 and CDR2 sequences are SGHDT and YYEEEE. In DNA form, the CDR3 reads TGTGCCAGCACGGGACTAGCGGGGGGCCCAGCAAACATTCAGTACTTC. It translates to CASTGLAGGPANIQYF. The variable domain in full, completed from reference TRBV5-6 and TRBJ2-4, reads DAGVTQSPTHLIKTRGQQVTLRCSPKSGHDTVSWYQQALGQGPQFIFQYYEEEERQRGNFPDRFSGHQFPNYSSELNVNALLLGDSALYLCASTGLAGGPANIQYFGAGTRLSVL.

This clone was seen a few times. J is TRBJ1-5 and V is TRBV4-1, with 7 bases lining up with TRBD1. After removal of 0 bases from V and 1 base from J, the junction contained 3 bases not matched to a gene. Germline V gene sequence: CDR1 MGHRA, CDR2 YSYEKL. This CDR3 spans 16 amino acids. The CDR3 nucleotides read TGCGCCAGCAGCCAAGAGCGACAGGGAAGCAATCAGCCCCAGCATTTT. It is translated as CASSQERQGSNQPQHF.

J is TRBJ2-5 and V is TRBV5-1; 7 bases are a match to TRBD2. The germline V gene encodes CDR1 SGHRS and CDR2 YFSETQ. The CDR3 has 15 residues. Trimming took 1 base from V and 2 from J; bases not matched to a gene: 5. CDR3 in amino acids: CASSLNAGEQETQYF. DNA for the CDR3: TGCGCCAGCAGCTTGAACGCGGGGGAGCAAGAGACCCAGTACTTC. Variable domain in full (rest from reference TRBV5-1 and TRBJ2-5): KAGVTQTPRYLIKTRGQQVTLSCSPISGHRSVSWYQQTPGQGLQFLFEYFSETQRNKGNFPGRFSGRQFSNSRSEMNVSTLELGDSALYLCASSLNAGEQETQYFGPGTRLLVL.

This clone was seen just once. The chain is built from TRBV27 and TRBJ1-6; 12 bases line up with TRBD1. Germline V lookup: CDR1 MNHEY, CDR2 SMNVEV (reference sequence). V lost 10 bases to trimming and J lost 10 bases; unmatched junction nucleotides: 8. The CDR3 is made up of 14 amino acids. The CDR3 nucleotides are TGTGCCACCCGCGGGACAGGGGGCGACTCACCCCTCCACTTT. This translates into CATRGTGGDSPLHF.

The chain has TRBV4-1 and TRBJ1-6, with 8 bases identical to TRBD1. V shed 1 base, J shed 4 bases, and the junction held 3 bases outside the gene matches. Germline V gene lookup returns CDR1 MGHRA and CDR2 YSYEKL. This CDR3 has 16 amino acids. CDR3 nucleotide sequence: TGCGCCAGCAGCCAAGGATGGGACAGGTATAATTCACCCCTCCACTTT. This translates into CASSQGWDRYNSPLHF.

Only a few counts were recorded for this clone. The CDR3 here is CASSLSDSWEKLFF. The CDR3 bases are TGTGCCAGCAGTTTGTCGGACAGTTGGGAAAAACTGTTTTTT. V is TRBV28 and J is TRBJ1-4; D is perhaps TRBD1 (6 bases). Germline assignment: CDR1 MDHEN and CDR2 SYDVKM. Between the trimmed V and J ends, which lost 3 bases and 8 bases, there was a span of 13 bases. The CDR3 consists of 14 residues. Supplemented by reference TRBV28 and TRBJ1-4, the full variable domain reads DVKVTQSSRYLVKRTGEKVFLECVQDMDHENMFWYRQDPGLGLRLIYFSYDVKMKEKGDIPEGYSVSREKKERFSLILESASTNQTSMYLCASSLSDSWEKLFFGSGTQLSVL.

The genes are TRBV6-5 and TRBJ1-4; possible D gene TRBD1, 5 bases. Germline V gives CDR1 MNHEY, CDR2 SVGAGI. The CDR3 consists of 14 residues. The V gene lost 5 bases and the J gene lost 2 bases, with 9 bases spanning the gap. The CDR3 here is CASSRTLTNEKLFF. In nucleotides, the CDR3 is TGTGCCAGCAGTCGGACACTTACTAATGAAAAACTGTTTTTT.

The V call is TRBV4-1, the J call TRBJ1-5; no clear D gene. V was pared by 0 bases and J by 9 bases, with 9 bases between. This CDR3 has 13 amino acids. Per the germline V gene, CDR1 is MGHRA and CDR2 is YSYEKL. For the CDR3, the DNA is TGCGCCAGCAGCCAAGAACGGGTACGGCCCCAGCATTTT. Encoded protein: CASSQERVRPQHF.

The CDR3 DNA sequence: TGCGCCAGCAGCTCCGGACAGGTAGAGACCCAGTACTTC. It specifies CASSSGQVETQYF. The chain combines TRBV5-1 with TRBJ2-5; 7 nucleotides align to TRBD1. Germline assignment: CDR1 SGHRS and CDR2 YFSETQ. This CDR3 contains 13 residues. V dropped 3 bases and J dropped 4; count of bases not matched to a gene: 3.

CDR3 DNA sequence: TGTGCCAGTTCTGGCGGCGGGCAGGGGGGAATCGAGCAGTACTTC. This translates into CASSGGGQGGIEQYF. The gene calls are TRBV5-4 and TRBJ2-7; a weak D match, TRBD1 (7 bases). The CDR3 runs 15 residues. The V end was cut by 8 bases, the J end by 6 bases, with 24 bases between. Germline V lookup: CDR1 SGHNT, CDR2 YYREEE (reference sequence). The whole variable domain, remainder taken from reference TRBV5-4 and TRBJ2-7, is ETGVTQSPTHLIKTRGQQVTLRCSSQSGHNTVSWYQQALGQGPQFIFQYYREEENGRGNFPPRFSGLQFPNYSSELNVNALELDDSALYLCASSGGGQGGIEQYFGPGTRLTVT.

This chain uses TRBV2 with TRBJ2-7, with 11 bases lining up with TRBD2. V was pared by 5 bases and J by 3 bases, with 3 bases of the junction left unmatched. Germline assignment: CDR1 SNHLY and CDR2 FYNNEI. This CDR3 comprises 14 residues. The CDR3 nucleotides read TGTGCCAGCAGTTGGACTAGCGGGTTCTACGAGCAGTACTTC. Its protein product is CASSWTSGFYEQYF.